What follows is one TCR beta chain and its context. Its antigen is as yet unknown. This record belongs to a study of T cells in Graves' hyperthyroidism and ophthalmopathy. Regarding the study as a whole: Most thyroid clonotypes expanded above 0.001 appeared in blood too. Ophthalmopathy was model-predicted a median around 6.1 months pre-onset.

Graves' hyperthyroidism without ophthalmopathy progression within 18 months was termed stable. Diagnostic decisions used clinical symptoms, serum thyroxine and TRAb, thyroid ultrasound and orbital computed tomography. Amplified TCR beta CDR3 regions derived from RNA transcripts. The study used the HTBI primer set for a first-round RT-PCR of the TCR CDR3. A single record per CDR3 protein comes from TCRdb applying MiXCR to the multiplex PCR reads. Among about 740,000 distinct CDR3 sequences listed, 14% were seen once. Trimming took 0 bases from V and 5 from J, leaving 8 bases between them. CDR1 is DFQATT, CDR2 SNEGSKA, per germline (reference sequence). This CDR3 is 13 amino acids long.

V usage is TRBV20-1 and J usage is TRBJ1-5; D gene ambiguous. The TCR originated in a woman younger than 35 with Graves' hyperthyroidism. Sequencing was carried out using blood. CDR3 nucleotide sequence: TGCAGTGCTAGAGATCGTGGCCATCAGCCCCAGCATTTT. Residues: CSARDRGHQPQHF.